Listed here are 13 T cell receptor beta chains from one sample, sequenced in a study of blood T cell repertoires in COVID-19. The table came from immunoSEQ multiplex PCR; TCRdb's copy has only in-frame clones and leaves some out. Here the sample spans 150,000 or so clones, approximately 82% being singletons. Input material: PBMCs or T cells enriched from blood (not recorded which). The receptors stem from a man in his fifties or sixties who had recovered from COVID-19.

This clone was counted only a few times. The rearrangement links TRBV25-1 to TRBJ1-3; D ambiguous. Germline CDR1 is MGHDK and CDR2 is SYGVNS. Trimming cost V 3 bases and J 0 bases, with 3 bases left between them. The CDR3 spans 13 residues. CDR3 bases: TGTGCCAGCAGTGACAACTCTGGAAACACCATATATTTT. Translating gives CASSDNSGNTIYF. Using reference TRBV25-1 and TRBJ1-3 for the parts outside the CDR3, the full variable domain is EADIYQTPRYLVIGTGKKITLECSQTMGHDKMYWYQQDPGMELHLIHYSYGVNSTEKGDLSSESTVSRIRTEHFPLTLESARPSHTSQYLCASSDNSGNTIYFGEGSWLTVV.

The chain uses TRBV12-3 or TRBV12-4 and TRBJ1-1; tentative D call: TRBD1 (5 bases). V was pared by 1 base and J by 6 bases, with 9 bases between. The CDR3 contains 13 residues. CDR3 protein: CASSLGQGSEAFF. As DNA, the CDR3 is TGTGCCAGCAGTTTAGGTCAGGGTTCTGAAGCTTTCTTT.

This clone was detected only once. V gene TRBV7-8 combines with J gene TRBJ1-1, with D possibly TRBD1 on 5 matching bases. The ends were cut back, 4 bases at V and 6 bases at J, with 12 bases in the middle. Germline CDR1 and CDR2: SGHVS and FQNEAQ. The CDR3 has 13 amino acids. CDR3 sequence (DNA): TGTGCCAGCAGCTCCGGACATAGCTCTGAAGCTTTCTTT. This translates into CASSSGHSSEAFF.

CDR3 region: CASSQDRELLYF. The CDR3 coding sequence is TGCGCCAGCAGCCAAGACCGGGAGCTCCTGTACTTC. The V call is TRBV4-1, the J call TRBJ2-7; D is possibly TRBD2 (6 bases). This CDR3 has 12 amino acids. CDR1 is MGHRA, CDR2 YSYEKL, per germline. With 0 bases removed from V and 12 bases from J, the gap between germline ends came to 12 bases.

The V call is TRBV7-3, the J call TRBJ1-1; possible D gene TRBD1, 6 bases. Germline CDR1 SGHTA, CDR2 FQGTGA. The CDR3 is made up of 14 amino acids. V dropped 5 bases and J dropped 0 bases, with 10 bases sitting between them. The CDR3 nucleotides read TGTGCCAGCAGCCACAGGGTGATGAACACTGAAGCTTTCTTT. Translating gives CASSHRVMNTEAFF.

The CDR3 nucleotides are TGTGCCAGCAGTTTCGCAGGGGAAAACTATGGCTACACCTTC. The encoded protein is CASSFAGENYGYTF. The gene calls are TRBV6-5 and TRBJ1-2, with D possibly being TRBD1 (6 bases). The germline V and J ends were trimmed by 4 bases and 2 bases, with 11 bases remaining between them. The CDR3 has 14 residues. Germline V CDR1 and CDR2: MNHEY, SVGAGI.

The rearrangement links TRBV5-5 to TRBJ2-7; 8 bases agree with TRBD2. Germline V gene lookup returns CDR1 SGHKS and CDR2 YYEKEE (reference sequence). The CDR3 loop spans 16 amino acids. After removal of 0 bases from V and 2 bases from J, the junction contained 7 bases not matched to a gene. Written as DNA, the CDR3 is TGTGCCAGCAGCTTGGGTGGCGGGGGGCTGACCTACGAGCAGTACTTC. Amino acids: CASSLGGGGLTYEQYF. The full variable domain, rest sourced from reference TRBV5-5 and TRBJ2-7, is DAGVTQSPTHLIKTRGQQVTLRCSPISGHKSVSWYQQVLGQGPQFIFQYYEKEERGRGNFPDRFSARQFPNYSSELNVNALLLGDSALYLCASSLGGGGLTYEQYFGPGTRLTVT.

The gene calls are TRBV30 and TRBJ1-2, with TRBD1 identical over 8 bases. After removal of 2 bases from V and 6 bases from J, the junction contained 5 bases not matched to a gene. Germline-derived CDR1 and CDR2 are GTSNPN and SVGIG (reference sequence). The CDR3 is 13 residues long. The CDR3 coding sequence is TGTGCCTGGAGTAACCAGGGGGCGGATGGCTACACCTTC. This codes for CAWSNQGADGYTF.

This clone was detected once. The rearrangement links TRBV2 to TRBJ2-7; 11 nucleotides match TRBD2. Germline V gene data show CDR1 as SNHLY and CDR2 as FYNNEI. The trim removed 5 bases at V and 2 bases at J, leaving 5 bases unmatched. The CDR3 covers 15 residues. In nucleotides, the CDR3 is TGTGCCAGCAGTCGGGGGACTAGCGGAACCTACGAGCAGTACTTC. As protein: CASSRGTSGTYEQYF.

This rearrangement joins TRBV4-1 to TRBJ1-1; no firm D call. The CDR3 is 13 amino acids. V was clipped by 4 bases and J by 7 bases, with 13 bases between them. Per the germline V gene, CDR1 is MGHRA and CDR2 is YSYEKL. Written as DNA, the CDR3 is TGCGCCAGCAGCCGGGAGGAGGACGGTGAAGCTTTCTTT. Encoded protein: CASSREEDGEAFF.

V gene TRBV6-5 combines with J gene TRBJ2-1, with TRBD1 matching 12 bases. The CDR3 covers 15 residues. V was pared by 4 bases and J by 7 bases, with 5 bases of the junction left unmatched. Germline loops: CDR1 MNHEY, CDR2 SVGAGI. CDR3 nucleotides: TGTGCCAGCAGTTCCGGGACAGGGGGCTTTAATGAGCAGTTCTTC. Amino acids: CASSSGTGGFNEQFF.

The chain employs TRBV19 and TRBJ2-7, with a tentative D call TRBD1 (6 bases). CDR1 is LNHDA, CDR2 SQIVND, per germline (reference sequence). The CDR3 loop spans 14 amino acids. V was pared by 4 bases and J by 0 bases, with 10 bases between. The CDR3 reads CASSTPRGSYEQYF. The DNA for the CDR3 is TGTGCCAGTAGTACCCCCAGGGGCTCCTACGAGCAGTACTTC.

The chain combines TRBV7-8 with TRBJ2-7; D is unclear. The length of the CDR3 is 11 residues. The V end was cut by 5 bases, the J end by 5 bases, with 7 bases between. CDR1 and CDR2 (germline): SGHVS, FQNEAQ. CDR3 region: CASSLAHEQYF. The CDR3 region has the DNA TGTGCCAGCAGCCTGGCCCACGAGCAGTACTTC.